This entry lists 9 T cell receptor beta chains sequenced from one sample in a study of blood T cell repertoires in COVID-19. TCRdb's table, derived via immunoSEQ multiplex PCR, lists solely in-frame clones and lacks some. The sample shows 200,000 to 250,000 clones, about 89% of them seen only once. The sequenced sample was peripheral blood. These receptors all come from a woman aged 40-49 years with acute or convalescent COVID-19.

This sequence joins TRBV9 and TRBJ1-1; D perhaps matches TRBD1 (6 bases). CDR1 and CDR2 (germline): SGDLS, YYNGEE. V was clipped by 3 bases and J by 2 bases, with 8 bases between them. The CDR3 length is 13 residues. CDR3 residues: CASSARGNTEAFF. The DNA for the CDR3 is TGTGCCAGCAGCGCCAGGGGTAACACTGAAGCTTTCTTT.

The chain uses TRBV7-9 and TRBJ1-2; D not resolved. This CDR3 comprises 11 residues. Germline values: CDR1 SEHNR, CDR2 FQNEAQ (reference sequence). The germline V and J ends were trimmed by 1 base and 7 bases, with 4 bases remaining between them. The CDR3, as DNA: TGTGCCAGCAGCTTAGGCAGTGGCTACACCTTC. It specifies CASSLGSGYTF.

The rearrangement joins TRBV27 to TRBJ1-2; TRBD1 matches 7 bases. CDR3 length: 15 residues. From germline, CDR1 is MNHEY and CDR2 SMNVEV (reference sequence). The V and J ends lost 5 bases and 8 bases, in that order; junction bases with no gene match: 14. CDR3 sequence (DNA): TGTGCCAGCAGTCCTTCCCCAGGGGGGTCGCCCGGCTACACCTTC. Translation: CASSPSPGGSPGYTF.

The chain couples TRBV15 to TRBJ2-1; D unclear. Germline loops: CDR1 LNHNV, CDR2 YYDKDF (reference sequence). The CDR3 is 12 amino acids. Trimming stripped 0 bases from V and 7 bases from J, with 4 bases between. The CDR3 loop is CATSRDQNEQFF. CDR3 DNA: TGTGCCACCAGCAGAGATCAGAATGAGCAGTTCTTC.

The chain links TRBV14 to TRBJ2-1, with TRBD2 matching over 7 bases. Germline trimming cut 2 bases from V and 5 bases from J; bases unmatched to any gene: 9. The CDR3 sequence is 16 residues long. From germline, CDR1 is SGHDN and CDR2 FVKESK. CDR3: CASSQFPAGVHNEQFF. CDR3 DNA: TGTGCCAGCAGCCAATTCCCTGCGGGGGTTCACAATGAGCAGTTCTTC.

The V and J genes are TRBV5-6 and TRBJ2-1, with D maybe TRBD2 (6 bases). The CDR3 contains 16 residues. Trimming took off 4 bases at V and 12 bases at J, with 26 bases between the two ends. Germline V gene sequence: CDR1 SGHDT, CDR2 YYEEEE. CDR3 sequence (DNA): TGTGCCAGCAGCGGAGGGTCCTTCCGGGGTGGTTCGGGGCAGTTCTTC. Translation gives CASSGGSFRGGSGQFF.

The chain joins TRBV30 to TRBJ1-3; D remains ambiguous. CDR3 size: 15 residues. Trimming took 0 bases from V and 0 from J, leaving 9 bases between them. CDR1 GTSNPN and CDR2 SVGIG come from the germline V gene (reference sequence). The CDR3 DNA sequence: TGTGCCTGGAGTGTATCCTGGAGCTCTGGAAACACCATATATTTT. Amino acid sequence: CAWSVSWSSGNTIYF.

This clone was detected a few times. The rearrangement uses TRBV4-1 and TRBJ1-4, with D unresolved. In germline, CDR1 is MGHRA, CDR2 YSYEKL. V was trimmed by 4 bases and J by 4 bases, leaving 13 bases between them. This CDR3 contains 15 residues. The CDR3: CASSLPTELNEKLFF. CDR3 sequence (DNA): TGCGCCAGCAGCCTCCCGACGGAGCTTAATGAAAAACTGTTTTTT.

The genes are TRBV4-1 and TRBJ2-3, with D unresolved. This CDR3 contains 16 residues. The V and J ends lost 4 bases and 5 bases respectively, with 19 bases between them. Germline CDR1 and CDR2: MGHRA and YSYEKL. In DNA form, the CDR3 reads TGCGCCAGCAGCCCCCTTGGGTTCGGTGGAGTAGATACGCAGTATTTT. It translates to CASSPLGFGGVDTQYF.